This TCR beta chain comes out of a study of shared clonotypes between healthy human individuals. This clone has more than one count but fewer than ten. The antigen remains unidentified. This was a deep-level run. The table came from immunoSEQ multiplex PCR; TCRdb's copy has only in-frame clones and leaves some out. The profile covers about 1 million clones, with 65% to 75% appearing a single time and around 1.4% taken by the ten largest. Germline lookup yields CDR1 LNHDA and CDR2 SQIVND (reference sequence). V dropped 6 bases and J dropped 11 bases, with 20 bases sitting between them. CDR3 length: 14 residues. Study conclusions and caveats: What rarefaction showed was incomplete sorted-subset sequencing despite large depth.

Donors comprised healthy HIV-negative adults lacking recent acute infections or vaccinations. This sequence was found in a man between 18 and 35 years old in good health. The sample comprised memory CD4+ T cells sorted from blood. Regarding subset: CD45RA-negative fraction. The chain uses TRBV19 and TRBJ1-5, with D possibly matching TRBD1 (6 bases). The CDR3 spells CASSETGTRGTQHF. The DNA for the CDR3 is TGTGCCAGTAGCGAAACAGGGACTAGGGGAACCCAGCATTTT.